This T cell receptor beta chain was retrieved from a study of pediatric ulcerative colitis (dated by TCRdb to between 2018 and 2021). For the study in its entirety: Pancolitis was present in several ulcerative colitis patients and left-sided colitis in two, and histology consistent with ulcerative colitis was found in all of these patients. Under 10 newly diagnosed, treatment-naive pediatric ulcerative colitis patients and a few non-IBD control children each provided paired blood and rectal samples. By Pediatric Ulcerative Colitis Activity Index, a couple of patients had mild disease, several had moderate disease and three had acute severe colitis. Here is what the overall study found, with its caveats: For technical reasons, blood samples from a couple of patients gave substantially fewer templates, and these samples were excluded from the blood-rectal overlap analysis. With only four individuals, the healthy control group was small. Because repertoires came from total lymphocyte DNA, patterns in rare subsets such as regulatory T cells may not be reflected. Compared with controls, ulcerative colitis patients showed significantly higher autologous blood-rectal clonal overlap, a finding that suggests increased T cell trafficking to inflamed tissue. Rectal repertoire features separated controls, mild-moderate and acute severe colitis patients; acute severe colitis showed reduced rectal diversity due to clonal expansions. Two rectal CDR3 clonotypes were detected in all ulcerative colitis patients and were not detected in any of the controls.

Before the diagnostic colonoscopy, none of the ulcerative colitis patients had been given any immunosuppressive medication. A blood sample was obtained concurrently with the colonoscopy. The Wizard kit (Promega) was used to extract genomic DNA from the blood and intestinal samples. Using the immunoSEQ TRB Survey service, rearranged CDR3 beta regions were amplified from genomic DNA with multiplex V and J primers. To keep depth equal across samples, survey-level sequencing depth of up to 500,000 reads per sample was applied. The libraries were purified, combined into pools and sequenced with Illumina technology. The paper's data handling went like this. Productive clonality, sample overlap, pairwise scatters, CDR3 beta length, V/D/J gene usage and productiveness were assessed with immunoSEQ online tools. Alongside Shannon and Simpson indices, calculated diversity was computed as the number of unique rearrangements divided by total templates, multiplied by 100. Z-score normalized data were analyzed by principal component analysis with the R prcomp function and the ggbiplot package. Blood-rectal clonal overlap within each subject was quantified with Morisita's index. In its TCRdb copy, this immuneACCESS table keeps in-frame sequences only and misses some clones. Where compared with another copy, unresolved V genes explain less than half of these, and the others have no known cause. That table gives V, J and clone size, and the DNA gave D and trimming. This sample is represented by some 14,000 clones; 70% to 90% of them were singletons. Approximately 0.92% of the sample belongs to the ten largest clones.

A word on this clone: Its antigen remains unidentified. Base-call qualities are not available, and no considerably larger clone is one nucleotide away.

The source material was blood. This TCR was sampled from a boy younger than 18 with moderate ulcerative colitis.

The CDR3 region: CASSYPRGHAYEQYF. The DNA sequence is given as TGTGCCAGCAGTTACCCAAGGGGACATGCCTACGAGCAGTACTTC. The rearranged chain carries TRBV6-6 and TRBJ2-7, with TRBD1 tentatively as D gene (6 bases match). The trim is 2 bases for V and 2 bases for J, with a gap of 13 bases between the germline ends. The CDR3 measures 15 amino acids from cysteine to phenylalanine. CDR3 DNA is the only sequence kept; it has 45 bases, read in frame from the first base. Looking up the germline V gene (reference sequence) yields CDR1 MNHNY and CDR2 SVGAGI.